Presented here are 27 T cell receptor beta chains from one specimen sequenced in a study of T and B cells in COVID-19 patients. Multiplex PCR with BIOMED2 TRB-A/B primer pools amplified TRB rearrangements. TCRdb recomputed calls from the multiplex PCR reads with MiXCR, one row per CDR3 protein. This sample has 9,900 or so distinct CDR3 sequences, with around 28% found just once. Blood genomic DNA input for TRB amplification was about 240-500 ng. The sample consisted of blood. The receptors stem from a human donor who had recovered from COVID-19.

This clonotype is labeled as medium-sized. This chain joins TRBV19 and TRBJ2-7; the match to TRBD2 covers 8 bases. Germline assignment: CDR1 LNHDA and CDR2 SQIVND (reference sequence). This CDR3 is built from 15 residues. J lost 2 bases, V lost 5 bases, and 8 bases had no gene match. DNA for the CDR3: TGTGCCAGTAGTCAGTACCTAGCGGGCCCCTACGAGCAGTACTTC. Translation gives CASSQYLAGPYEQYF.

For this clonotype: A read error may account for a junction end that differs from germline. The rearrangement joins TRBV7-6 to TRBJ2-2, with 10 bases lining up with TRBD2. Per the germline V gene, CDR1 is SGHVS and CDR2 is FNYEAQ. The CDR3 is 18 amino acids. CDR3 DNA: TGTGCCAGCAGCTTAGGCCCTAGCGGGGGCAGGGGCACCAGGGAGCTGTTTTTT. Protein: CASSLGPSGGRGTRELFF.

This clonotype came up many times. This chain uses TRBV30 with TRBJ2-7, with D unclear. Germline-derived CDR1 and CDR2 are GTSNPN and SVGIG (reference sequence). V was shortened by 3 bases and J by 0 bases, with 12 bases between the two germline ends. CDR3 length: 14 amino acids. The CDR3 bases are TGTGCCTGGAGGGAACAGCCCTCCTCCTACGAGCAGTACTTC. This sequence encodes CAWREQPSSYEQYF.

The chain employs TRBV27 and TRBJ1-1; D is uncertain. Trimming removed 3 bases at V and 1 base at J, with 6 bases between. The CDR3 has 13 residues. Germline lookup yields CDR1 MNHEY and CDR2 SMNVEV (reference sequence). In nucleotides, the CDR3 is TGTGCCAGCAGTTTGGGAAAGAACACTGAAGCTTTCTTT. This sequence encodes CASSLGKNTEAFF.

The rearrangement links TRBV28 to TRBJ2-6; D remains unclear. The V gene lost 2 bases and the J gene lost 0 bases, with 11 bases spanning the gap. This CDR3 is 17 amino acids long. Germline V gene sequence: CDR1 MDHEN, CDR2 SYDVKM. The CDR3: CASSLRLYRSGANVLTF. Here the CDR3 DNA reads TGTGCCAGCAGTTTAAGGCTGTACCGCTCTGGGGCCAACGTCCTGACTTTC.

The gene calls are TRBV6-1 and TRBJ1-3; perhaps TRBD1 as D (6 bases). The CDR3 covers 15 residues. Germline values: CDR1 MNHNS, CDR2 SASEGT. V was pared by 7 bases and J by 2 bases, with 15 bases between. The CDR3 region is CASTPLGGPGNTIYF. The CDR3 DNA reads as TGTGCCAGCACCCCCCTCGGGGGGCCTGGAAACACCATATATTTT.

This clonotype showed up just once. The chain joins TRBV5-4 to TRBJ2-2, with TRBD1 matching over 11 bases. The V and J ends lost 1 base and 0 bases, in that order; junction bases with no gene match: 2. The CDR3 spans 17 residues. Germline CDR1 reads SGHNT; CDR2 reads YYREEE (reference sequence). The DNA of the CDR3 is TGTGCCAGCAGCTTGCCGGGACAGGGGGCGAACACCGGGGAGCTGTTTTTT. Its translation is CASSLPGQGANTGELFF.

Comment on this clonotype: Being one base from a much bigger clone, this may be a read error. CDR3 sequence reads: CASSLGGDTRELFF. The DNA for the CDR3 is TGTGCCAGCAGTTTGGGGGGAGACACCCGGGAGCTGTTTTTT. The chain employs TRBV12-3 or TRBV12-4 and TRBJ2-2; TRBD2 is a possible D gene (6 bases). The CDR3 is made up of 14 amino acids.

This clonotype was found many times. The chain recombines TRBV6-6 with TRBJ2-5; weak D call: TRBD2 (5 bases). The CDR3 consists of 14 residues. Per germline, CDR1 MNHNY and CDR2 SVGAGI (reference sequence). Trimming stripped 3 bases from V and 5 bases from J, with 13 bases between. The CDR3 sequence: CASSYSGSGETQYF. The CDR3, as DNA: TGTGCCAGCAGTTATAGTGGGAGTGGGGAGACCCAGTACTTC.

Only one count was recorded for this clonotype. This chain joins TRBV19 and TRBJ1-5, with 9 bases aligning to TRBD1. CDR3 size: 15 residues. V trimming: 4 bases; J trimming: 6 bases; junction bases outside the gene matches: 7. Per the germline V gene, CDR1 is LNHDA and CDR2 is SQIVND (reference sequence). The CDR3 reads CASSTQGAQGQPQHF. The DNA of the CDR3 is TGTGCCAGTAGTACACAGGGGGCGCAAGGTCAGCCCCAGCATTTT.

Relative to its sample, this clonotype is medium-sized. The DNA for the CDR3 is TGTGCCAGCAGCTTGGAGGCTGGGGCGGGACTGTTTTTT. Translation gives CASSLEAGAGLFF. The chain combines TRBV5-6 with TRBJ1-4; D perhaps matches TRBD1 (5 bases). V lost 0 bases and J 13 bases, leaving 13 bases between the germline ends. This CDR3 spans 13 amino acids. The germline gives CDR1 SGHDT, CDR2 YYEEEE. Full variable domain (rest looked up from reference TRBV5-6 and TRBJ1-4): DAGVTQSPTHLIKTRGQQVTLRCSPKSGHDTVSWYQQALGQGPQFIFQYYEEEERQRGNFPDRFSGHQFPNYSSELNVNALLLGDSALYLCASSLEAGAGLFFGSGTQLSVL.

This clonotype counts as medium-sized (0.01 to 0.1%). The gene calls are TRBV29-1 and TRBJ2-1; 7 nucleotides line up with TRBD1. Per the germline V gene, CDR1 is SQVTM and CDR2 is ANQGSEA. The CDR3 covers 15 residues. V was clipped by 7 bases and J by 0 bases; unmatched bases: 9. CDR3 protein: CSAYGTASSYNEQFF. DNA for the CDR3: TGCAGCGCATACGGGACAGCGAGCTCCTACAATGAGCAGTTCTTC.

This clonotype is medium-sized within its sample. This chain uses TRBV29-1 with TRBJ2-5; unclear D gene. This CDR3 region has 12 residues. The germline V gene has CDR1 SQVTM and CDR2 ANQGSEA. Deletions cut 2 bases from V and 2 bases from J, with 6 bases between. The DNA of the CDR3 is TGCAGCGTTGAACTTGGACAAGAGACCCAGTACTTC. Translation: CSVELGQETQYF.

About this clonotype: A clone one base away is much larger, so this may be a read error. The V gene is TRBV19, the J gene TRBJ1-3; D remains unclear. V shed 5 bases and J shed 1 base, with 12 bases lying between them. CDR3 length: 15 residues. Germline V gene lookup returns CDR1 LNHDA and CDR2 SQIVND (reference sequence). The CDR3 DNA is TGTGCCAGTAGTCGGGGATGGAGATCTGGAAACACCATATATTTT. Translated: CASSRGWRSGNTIYF.

By its share, this clonotype is medium-sized. The chain has TRBV19 and TRBJ2-2, with 9 bases lining up with TRBD2. The germline gives CDR1 LNHDA, CDR2 SQIVND (reference sequence). V dropped 6 bases and J dropped 0; count of bases not matched to a gene: 11. The CDR3 totals 18 residues. DNA of the CDR3: TGTGCCAGTAGCCCCTTAGGTAGCGGGAGAACGAACACCGGGGAGCTGTTTTTT. It yields the protein CASSPLGSGRTNTGELFF.

In the case of this clonotype: A much more abundant neighbour one base away suggests this may be a read error. The gene calls are TRBV6-5 and TRBJ2-7; 7 bases match TRBD2. CDR1 is MNHEY and CDR2 is SVGAGI in the germline V gene. J was trimmed by 7 bases and V by 5 bases; bases with no gene match: 11. This CDR3 has 14 residues. DNA for the CDR3: TGTGCCAGCAGTGCAGCGGGACGGCCCACGGAGCAGTACTTC. It codes for CASSAAGRPTEQYF.

As regards this clonotype: Sequence at one end of the junction differs from germline and may be a read error. CDR3 in amino acids: CASSGTGGAEQYF. CDR3 DNA sequence: TGCGCCAGCAGCGGGACAGGGGGGGCCGAGCAGTACTTC. This chain uses TRBV10-3 with TRBJ2-7; the match to TRBD1 covers 11 bases. CDR3 length: 13 amino acids. CDR1 ENHRY and CDR2 SYGVKD come from the germline V gene.

In its sample, this clonotype is medium-sized. This chain uses TRBV19 with TRBJ2-7; 11 nucleotides match TRBD2. CDR1 and CDR2 (germline): LNHDA, SQIVND (reference sequence). CDR3 length equals 15 residues. The junction had 3 bases not matched to a gene; V was cut back by 1 base and J by 4 bases. The CDR3 loop reads CASSIATSGEYEQYF. The CDR3 DNA reads as TGTGCCAGTAGTATAGCGACTAGCGGGGAGTACGAGCAGTACTTC.

This clonotype was observed at least ten times. The chain links TRBV6-5 to TRBJ2-7, with 8 bases fitting TRBD1. Germline CDR1 reads MNHEY; CDR2 reads SVGAGI. The CDR3 length is 16 residues. V shed 6 bases, J shed 2 bases, and the junction held 12 bases outside the gene matches. CDR3 DNA: TGTGCCAGCAGCCCTACCGGACAGGGTGGGACCTACGAGCAGTACTTC. It yields the protein CASSPTGQGGTYEQYF.

The chain joins TRBV7-6 to TRBJ2-5; 7 nucleotides match TRBD1. V trimming: 6 bases; J trimming: 2 bases; junction bases outside the gene matches: 6. This CDR3 spans 14 amino acids. The germline CDR1 and CDR2 sequences are SGHVS and FNYEAQ. DNA for the CDR3: TGTGCCAGCAGGGCAACAGGGGCACAAGAGACCCAGTACTTC. Translation: CASRATGAQETQYF.

DNA for the CDR3: TGTGCCAGCAACAGGGCAAATTCACCCCTCCACTTT. Its protein is CASNRANSPLHF. The chain is built from TRBV6-5 and TRBJ1-6; TRBD1 is a possible D gene (6 bases). CDR3 length: 12 residues. The germline V gene has CDR1 MNHEY and CDR2 SVGAGI. The V end lost 7 bases, the J end lost 7 bases, and 8 bases lay between the germline ends.

This clonotype was seen repeatedly, ten times or more. The V call is TRBV5-6, the J call TRBJ2-5; TRBD1 is a possible D gene (6 bases). The CDR3 spans 16 residues. V was clipped by 0 bases and J by 1 base, with 13 bases between them. The germline V gene has CDR1 SGHDT and CDR2 YYEEEE. CDR3 residues: CASSLGTVAVQETQYF. The DNA of the CDR3 is TGTGCCAGCAGCTTGGGGACAGTGGCCGTCCAAGAGACCCAGTACTTC.

This clonotype was detected only once. V gene TRBV20-1 combines with J gene TRBJ2-7; perhaps TRBD2 as D (6 bases). The length of the CDR3 is 12 residues. Trimming removed 6 bases at V and 3 bases at J, with 12 bases between. Germline lookup yields CDR1 DFQATT and CDR2 SNEGSKA (reference sequence). The CDR3 is CSAGGRNYEQYF. CDR3 nucleotide sequence: TGCAGTGCAGGAGGGAGAAACTACGAGCAGTACTTC.

J is TRBJ1-5 and V is TRBV4-2, with 7 bases matching TRBD1. Germline V gene sequence: CDR1 LGHNA, CDR2 YNFKEQ. Unmatched junction bases numbered 7, after V lost 0 bases and J lost 5 bases. The CDR3 runs to 16 residues. CDR3: CASSQDQGGWDQPQHF. CDR3 sequence (DNA): TGTGCCAGCAGCCAAGATCAGGGGGGCTGGGATCAGCCCCAGCATTTT.

This clonotype is medium-sized in the sample. This chain connects TRBV30 to TRBJ2-7; a weak D match, TRBD2 (6 bases). Germline V gene lookup returns CDR1 GTSNPN and CDR2 SVGIG (reference sequence). V lost 2 bases and J 3 bases, leaving 14 bases between the germline ends. CDR3 length: 14 residues. CDR3 residues: CAWSPRGTFYEQYF. DNA of the CDR3: TGTGCCTGGAGTCCCCGGGGGACGTTCTACGAGCAGTACTTC.

This clonotype was recorded a few times. V gene TRBV20-1 combines with J gene TRBJ2-7, with 7 nucleotides matching TRBD2. The V and J ends lost 3 bases and 1 base, in that order; junction bases with no gene match: 9. The CDR3 has 15 residues. Germline CDR1 reads DFQATT; CDR2 reads SNEGSKA (reference sequence). The CDR3 spells CSASLSGWGSYEQYF. CDR3 DNA: TGCAGTGCTAGCCTTAGCGGGTGGGGATCCTACGAGCAGTACTTC.

The chain has TRBV7-9 and TRBJ2-3, with a possible D match to TRBD2 (6 bases). CDR3 length: 15 residues. Germline CDR1 reads SEHNR; CDR2 reads FQNEAQ (reference sequence). V lost 3 bases and J 1 base, leaving 11 bases between the germline ends. The DNA of the CDR3 is TGTGCCAGCAGCTTTCTCGCGGGACGCACAGATACGCAGTATTTT. Residues: CASSFLAGRTDTQYF.